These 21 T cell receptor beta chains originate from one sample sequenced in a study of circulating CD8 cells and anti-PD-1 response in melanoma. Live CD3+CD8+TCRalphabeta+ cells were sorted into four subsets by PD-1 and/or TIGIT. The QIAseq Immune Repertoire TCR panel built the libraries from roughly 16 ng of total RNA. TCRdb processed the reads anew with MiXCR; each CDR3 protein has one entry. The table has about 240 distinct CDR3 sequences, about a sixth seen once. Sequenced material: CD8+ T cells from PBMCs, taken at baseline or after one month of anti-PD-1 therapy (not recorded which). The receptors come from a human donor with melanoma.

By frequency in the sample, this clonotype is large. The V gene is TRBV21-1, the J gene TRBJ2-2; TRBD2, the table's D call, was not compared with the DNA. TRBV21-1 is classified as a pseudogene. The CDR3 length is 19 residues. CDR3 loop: CASSKRPSGLAGNTGELFF. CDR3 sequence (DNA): TGTGCCAGCAGCAAAAGGCCCTCCGGACTAGCGGGAAACACCGGGGAGCTGTTTTTT.

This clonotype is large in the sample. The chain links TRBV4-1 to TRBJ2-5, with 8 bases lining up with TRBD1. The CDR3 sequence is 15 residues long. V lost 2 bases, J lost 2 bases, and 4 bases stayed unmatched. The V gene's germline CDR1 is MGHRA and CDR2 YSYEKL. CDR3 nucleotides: TGCGCCAGCAGCCAACAGGGGGCAGAACAAGAGACCCAGTACTTC. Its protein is CASSQQGAEQETQYF.

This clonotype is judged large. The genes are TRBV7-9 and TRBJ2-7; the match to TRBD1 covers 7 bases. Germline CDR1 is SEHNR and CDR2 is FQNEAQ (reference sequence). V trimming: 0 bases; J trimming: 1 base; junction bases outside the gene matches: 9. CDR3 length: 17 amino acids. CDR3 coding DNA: TGTGCCAGCAGCTTAGCATCTTCCGGCAGGGGGTCCTACGAGCAGTACTTC. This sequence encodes CASSLASSGRGSYEQYF.

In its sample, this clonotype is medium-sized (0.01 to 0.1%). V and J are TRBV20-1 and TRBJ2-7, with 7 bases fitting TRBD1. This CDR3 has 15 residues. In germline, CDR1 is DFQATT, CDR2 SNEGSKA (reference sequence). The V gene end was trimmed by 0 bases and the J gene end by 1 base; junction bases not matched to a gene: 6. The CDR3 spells CSARDWDSFSYEQYF. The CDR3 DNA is TGCAGTGCTAGAGATTGGGACAGTTTTTCCTACGAGCAGTACTTC.

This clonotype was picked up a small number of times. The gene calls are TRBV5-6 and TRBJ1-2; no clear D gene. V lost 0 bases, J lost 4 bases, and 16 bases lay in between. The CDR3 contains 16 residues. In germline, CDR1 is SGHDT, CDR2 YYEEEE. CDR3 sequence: CASSLEVGSETYGYTF. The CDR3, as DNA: TGTGCCAGCAGCTTGGAAGTTGGCAGCGAGACCTATGGCTACACCTTC.

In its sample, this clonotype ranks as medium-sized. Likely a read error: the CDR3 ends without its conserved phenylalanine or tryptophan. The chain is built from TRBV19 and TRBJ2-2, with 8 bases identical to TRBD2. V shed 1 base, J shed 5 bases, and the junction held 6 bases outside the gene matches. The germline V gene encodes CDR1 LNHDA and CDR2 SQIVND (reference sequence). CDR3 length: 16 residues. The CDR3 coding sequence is TGTGCCAGTAGTATAGCCAGCGGGAGTCGGACCGGGGAGCTGTTTCTT. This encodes CASSIASGSRTGELFL.

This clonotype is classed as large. The CDR3 sequence is CASSLASSNEQFF. The CDR3, as DNA: TGTGCCAGCAGCTTAGCTAGCTCGAATGAGCAGTTCTTC. The rearrangement links TRBV7-9 to TRBJ2-1; D is unresolved. The CDR3 length is 13 residues. The germline V gene has CDR1 SEHNR and CDR2 FQNEAQ (reference sequence). V was clipped by 0 bases and J by 7 bases, with 7 bases between them.

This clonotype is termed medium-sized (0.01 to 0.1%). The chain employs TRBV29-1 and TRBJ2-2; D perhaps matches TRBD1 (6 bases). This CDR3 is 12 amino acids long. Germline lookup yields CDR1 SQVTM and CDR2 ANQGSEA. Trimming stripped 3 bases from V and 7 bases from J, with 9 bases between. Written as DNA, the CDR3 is TGCAGCGTTGATCAGGGGCTCGGGGAGCTGTTTTTT. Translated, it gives CSVDQGLGELFF.

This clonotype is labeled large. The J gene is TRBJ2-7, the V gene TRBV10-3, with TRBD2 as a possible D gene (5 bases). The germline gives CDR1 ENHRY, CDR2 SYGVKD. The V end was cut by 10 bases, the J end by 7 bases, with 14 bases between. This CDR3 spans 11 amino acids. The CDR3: CATSGPLEQYF. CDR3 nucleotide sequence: TGTGCCACCAGCGGCCCCCTGGAGCAGTACTTC.

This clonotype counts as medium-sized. CDR3 residues: CSAADASYEQYF. In DNA form, the CDR3 reads TGCAGCGCCGCAGACGCTTCCTACGAGCAGTACTTC. The J gene is TRBJ2-7, the V gene TRBV29-1; no firm D call. The ends were cut back, 7 bases at V and 1 base at J, with 11 bases in the middle. The CDR3 loop spans 12 amino acids. Germline CDR1 is SQVTM and CDR2 is ANQGSEA.

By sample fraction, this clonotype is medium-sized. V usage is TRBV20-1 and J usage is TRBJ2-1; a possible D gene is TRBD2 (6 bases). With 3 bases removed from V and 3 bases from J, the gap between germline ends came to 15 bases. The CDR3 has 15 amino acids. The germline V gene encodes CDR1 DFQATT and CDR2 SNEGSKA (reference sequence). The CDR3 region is CSASNRDSFYNEQFF. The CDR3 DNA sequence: TGCAGTGCTAGCAACCGGGACTCCTTCTACAATGAGCAGTTCTTC.

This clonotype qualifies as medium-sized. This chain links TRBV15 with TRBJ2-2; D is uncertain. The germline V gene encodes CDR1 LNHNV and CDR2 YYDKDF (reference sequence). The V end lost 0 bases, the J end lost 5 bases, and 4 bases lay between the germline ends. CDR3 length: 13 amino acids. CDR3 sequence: CATSRDETGELFF. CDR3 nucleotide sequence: TGTGCCACCAGCAGAGACGAAACCGGGGAGCTGTTTTTT.

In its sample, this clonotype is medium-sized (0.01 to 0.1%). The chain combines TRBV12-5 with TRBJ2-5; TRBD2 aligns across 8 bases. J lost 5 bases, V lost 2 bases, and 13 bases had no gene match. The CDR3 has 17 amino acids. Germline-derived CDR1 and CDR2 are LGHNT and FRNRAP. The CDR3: CASGLPDWEAGDETQYF. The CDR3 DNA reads TGTGCTAGTGGTTTGCCCGATTGGGAAGCGGGAGATGAGACCCAGTACTTC.

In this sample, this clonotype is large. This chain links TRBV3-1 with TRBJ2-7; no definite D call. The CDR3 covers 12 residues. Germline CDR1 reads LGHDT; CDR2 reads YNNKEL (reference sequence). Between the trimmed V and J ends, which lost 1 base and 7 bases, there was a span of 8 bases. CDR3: CASSQVPMEQYF. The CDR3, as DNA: TGTGCCAGCAGCCAAGTCCCCATGGAGCAGTACTTC.

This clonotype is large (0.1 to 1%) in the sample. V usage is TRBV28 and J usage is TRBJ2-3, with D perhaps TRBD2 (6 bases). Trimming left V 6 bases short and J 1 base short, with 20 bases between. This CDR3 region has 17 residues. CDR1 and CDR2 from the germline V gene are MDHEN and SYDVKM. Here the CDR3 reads CASRPVGTLFGTDTQYF. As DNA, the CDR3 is TGTGCCAGCAGACCGGTAGGGACTCTGTTTGGCACAGATACGCAGTATTTT.

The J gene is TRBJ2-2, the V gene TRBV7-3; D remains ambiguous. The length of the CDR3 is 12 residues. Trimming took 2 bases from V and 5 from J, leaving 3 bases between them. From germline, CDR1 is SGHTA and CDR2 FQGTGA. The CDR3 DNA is TGTGCCAGCAGCTTAGGGACCGGGGAGCTGTTTTTT. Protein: CASSLGTGELFF.

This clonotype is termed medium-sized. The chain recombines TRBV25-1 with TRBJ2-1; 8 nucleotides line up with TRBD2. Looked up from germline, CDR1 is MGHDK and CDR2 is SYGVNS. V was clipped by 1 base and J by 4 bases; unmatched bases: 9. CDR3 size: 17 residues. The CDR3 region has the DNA TGTGCCAGCAGTGAATCCCGAAGCGGGAGCTATTACAATGAGCAGTTCTTC. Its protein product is CASSESRSGSYYNEQFF.

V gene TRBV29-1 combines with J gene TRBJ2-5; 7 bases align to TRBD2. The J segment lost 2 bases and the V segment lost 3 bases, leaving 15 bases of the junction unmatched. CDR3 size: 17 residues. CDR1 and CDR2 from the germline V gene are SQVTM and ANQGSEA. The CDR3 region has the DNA TGCAGCGTTGATGGGGTGGCAAGCGGGGTCCTTCAAGAGACCCAGTACTTC. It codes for CSVDGVASGVLQETQYF.

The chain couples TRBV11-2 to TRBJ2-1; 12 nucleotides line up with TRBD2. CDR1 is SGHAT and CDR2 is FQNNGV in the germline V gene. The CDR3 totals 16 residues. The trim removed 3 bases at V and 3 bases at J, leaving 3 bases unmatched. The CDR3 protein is CASSLGLAGGYNEQFF. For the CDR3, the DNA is TGTGCCAGCAGCTTGGGACTAGCGGGCGGCTACAATGAGCAGTTCTTC. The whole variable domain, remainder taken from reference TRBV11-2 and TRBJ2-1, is EAGVAQSPRYKIIEKRQSVAFWCNPISGHATLYWYQQILGQGPKLLIQFQNNGVVDDSQLPKDRFSAERLKGVDSTLKIQPAKLEDSAVYLCASSLGLAGGYNEQFFGPGTRLTVL.

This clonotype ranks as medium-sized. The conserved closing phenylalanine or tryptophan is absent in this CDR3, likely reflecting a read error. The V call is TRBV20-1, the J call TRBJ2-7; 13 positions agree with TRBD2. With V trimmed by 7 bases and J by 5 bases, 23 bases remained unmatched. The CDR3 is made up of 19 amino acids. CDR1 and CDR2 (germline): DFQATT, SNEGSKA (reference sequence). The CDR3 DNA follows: TGCAGTGGCACGCCACCGGGACTAGCGGGGAGATGGTTACAGAACGAGCAGTACCTC. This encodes CSGTPPGLAGRWLQNEQYL.

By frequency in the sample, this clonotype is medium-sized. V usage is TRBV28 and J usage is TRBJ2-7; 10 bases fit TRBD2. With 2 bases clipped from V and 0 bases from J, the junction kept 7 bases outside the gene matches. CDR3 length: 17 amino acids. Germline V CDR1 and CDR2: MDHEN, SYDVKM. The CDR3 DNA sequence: TGTGCCAGCAGTTTAGAAGGACTAGCGGAATACTCCTACGAGCAGTACTTC. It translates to CASSLEGLAEYSYEQYF.